This T cell receptor (beta chain) was captured in a study of T cells in Graves' hyperthyroidism and ophthalmopathy (dated by TCRdb to between 2018 and 2020). Regarding the complete study: Peripheral blood samples were taken at initial diagnosis, before any treatment was given. The roughly 90 discovery patients were divided at random into training and test sets in a 7:3 ratio. After blood sampling, hyperthyroidism patients were treated with methimazole at a starting dose of 30 mg daily, and ophthalmopathy patients were treated with high-dose intravenous methylprednisolone. Thyroid tissue and blood T-cell repertoires from about six Graves' hyperthyroidism patients were also compared in the study. To identify TCR V-J signatures that set the groups apart, the researchers used a discovery cohort of 100 or so patients, made up of roughly 45 with Graves' ophthalmopathy and around 58 with stable Graves' hyperthyroidism. The paper reports TCR Vbeta CDR3 sequencing of roughly 140 peripheral blood samples: around 41 ophthalmopathy, roughly 74 hyperthyroidism and around 17 progressor patients. Whether ophthalmopathy could be predicted prospectively was tested in an independent validation cohort made up of under 20 hyperthyroidism patients plus 17 patients who later progressed to ophthalmopathy. The research as a whole found: In validation, the model predicted progression to ophthalmopathy with just under 71% sensitivity and 72% to 85% specificity, a median of about 6 months before onset. No statistical method was used to fix the sample size in advance, and group allocation was not hidden from the investigators. Most expanded thyroid clonotypes (frequency above 0.001) were also found in blood, which suggests that blood repertoires may mirror thyroid immune responses. In cross-validation, a model built on a 13 V-J signature told ophthalmopathy apart from stable hyperthyroidism with 85% to 90% sensitivity and roughly 83% specificity, and in testing the same model reached 80%/75%.

Graves' hyperthyroidism was defined as stable when no progression to ophthalmopathy occurred over 18 months of follow-up. Hyperthyroidism patients were newly diagnosed, had a disease duration of under 2 months, and were aged 18 to 65 years. Any patient with an uncontrolled infection, another autoimmune disease, pregnancy or lactation was excluded. Diagnoses relied on clinical symptoms, serum thyroxine and TRAb, thyroid ultrasound and orbital computed tomography. Ficoll-Paque density gradient centrifugation was used to isolate PBMCs from around 10 ml of fresh peripheral blood. Total RNA was extracted with Trizol reagent, and quality was checked on an Agilent 2100 Bioanalyzer. Amplification of TCR beta CDR3 regions was carried out from RNA transcripts. A first-round RT-PCR of the TCR CDR3 used the HTBI primer set with the Qiagen OneStep RT-PCR kit. Libraries were constructed in a second round of multiplex PCR, after which size selection and purification were performed. Libraries were sequenced paired-end with 100 bp reads on an Illumina HiSeq2000. As for the original processing: SOAPnuke was used to process the raw data, with reads discarded if the reads contained adapters or uncalled bases, had a mean Phred below 15, or lacked an exact constant-primer or identifier match. High-quality paired reads were merged using COPE v1.2.5, and each unique nucleotide sequence was defined as a clonotype. Clonotypes were aligned to IMGT TRBV, TRBD and TRBJ reference segments using MiTCR v1.1. The analysis included only V-J combinations with a frequency above 0.0001, which together covered around 99% of the repertoires. The TCS score was defined as F50 (clonal expansion) divided by E x V (chaos), with BLOSUM62-based TCRdist calculated between CDR3 peptides within each V-J. Welch's t-statistics and random forest reduced some 510 V-J features to roughly 13, which were used in a naive Bayes classifier (R e1071). TCRdb trimmed the raw reads at Q25, called clones with MiXCR and kept productive beta chains. CDR3 protein sequences are deduplicated, and each keeps its most common genes and DNA. Clone size and V and J calls follow TCRdb, not the original study. The sample table contains about 620,000 distinct CDR3 sequences; only one count was recorded for 15% to 20% of them. The ten largest clones capture 3.8% of the sample.

At the junction V is shortened by 0 bases and J by 0 bases, with 6 bases in between. Measured from the cysteine to the phenylalanine, the CDR3 is 15 residues long. Only the CDR3 DNA is retained, 45 bases long and in frame from the first base. The germline V gene yields KGHSH for CDR1 and LQKENI for CDR2. This clonotype showed up just a few times. It has no known antigen specificity. No base qualities exist here, and no much larger clone lies one base off it. This TCR was recovered from a woman under 40 with Graves' hyperthyroidism. The chain joins TRBV18 to TRBJ1-3; the D segment could be TRBD1, given 5 matching bases. Sequencing was carried out using blood. The DNA reads TGTGCCAGCTCACCACCGGGGCACTCTGGAAACACCATATATTTT. It is translated as CASSPPGHSGNTIYF.